Listed below are T cell receptor beta chains from one sample, sequenced in a study of T-cell memory formation after mild COVID-19. One entry per CDR3 protein results from TCRdb running MiXCR on the 5' RACE reads. The data show just over 150,000 distinct CDR3 sequences, roughly 30% seen once. The sample consisted of PBMCs or a T cell subset sorted from them (not recorded which). The receptors come from an adult woman who had mild COVID-19 (a few samples of this study predate the infection). Cell type and time point are not known. Both conserved end residues are part of each CDR3. The order of the fields is V gene, D gene, J gene, clone size, CDR3 DNA, CDR3 protein. D genes are given only for firm matches. Only some rows state a clone size, as once, few, many or a class for expanded clones.

TRBV6-2/TRBV6-3,NA,TRBJ1-4,NA,TGTGCCAGCAGTTACTCGGGCTGGACGGAGAATGAAAAACTGTTTTTT,CASSYSGWTENEKLFF
TRBV7-2,NA,TRBJ2-7,few,TGTGCCAGCAGGTATCAGGGACTGCCCGGCGAGCAGTACTTC,CASRYQGLPGEQYF
TRBV20-1,TRBD2,TRBJ2-1,NA,TGCAGTGCTAGGGGGGGACTAGCGGGAAGCTACAATGAGCAGTTCTTC,CSARGGLAGSYNEQFF
TRBV7-6,TRBD1,TRBJ1-1,NA,TGTGCCAGCAGCGGAACCAGGGGGCCTGACACTGAAGCTTTCTTT,CASSGTRGPDTEAFF
TRBV7-9,TRBD1,TRBJ2-7,NA,TGTGCCAGCAGTAGGGAGACAGGGATCTACGAGCAGTACTTC,CASSRETGIYEQYF
TRBV6-6,TRBD2,TRBJ2-7,NA,TGTGCCAGCAGTTACCGGTCTACTAGCGGGAGCATGTCCTACGAGCAGTACTTC,CASSYRSTSGSMSYEQYF
TRBV5-1,TRBD1,TRBJ2-7,many,TGCGCCAGCAGCTGGAGAGACAGGGACAAACGTTCCGAGCAGTACTTC,CASSWRDRDKRSEQYF
TRBV3-1,TRBD2,TRBJ2-1,NA,TGTGCCAGCAGCCATTCGGGACTAGCGGGAGGGCCGGGTGAGCAGTTCTTC,CASSHSGLAGGPGEQFF
TRBV30,TRBD2,TRBJ2-1,NA,TGTGCCTGGCAAACTAGCGGAAATGAGCAGTTCTTC,CAWQTSGNEQFF
TRBV7-9,TRBD2,TRBJ2-3,few,TGTGCCAGCAGCTCGCCGGTGGCGGGAGTTTTGGATACGCAGTATTTT,CASSSPVAGVLDTQYF
TRBV4-1,NA,TRBJ2-7,NA,TGCGCCAGCAGCCAAGGGTTGCGGTTCTACGAGCAGTACTTC,CASSQGLRFYEQYF
TRBV7-9,TRBD2,TRBJ2-1,few,TGTGCCAGCAGCCCCAATTCCGGGACTAGCGGGAGCTACAATGAGCAGTTCTTC,CASSPNSGTSGSYNEQFF
TRBV12-3/TRBV12-4,NA,TRBJ1-5,NA,TGTGCCAGCAGTTTAGCAACAGGGCCCAATCAGCCCCAGCATTTT,CASSLATGPNQPQHF
TRBV9,NA,TRBJ2-1,few,TGTGCCAGCAGCGTAGCGGGGACTTCTTACAATGAGCAGTTCTTC,CASSVAGTSYNEQFF